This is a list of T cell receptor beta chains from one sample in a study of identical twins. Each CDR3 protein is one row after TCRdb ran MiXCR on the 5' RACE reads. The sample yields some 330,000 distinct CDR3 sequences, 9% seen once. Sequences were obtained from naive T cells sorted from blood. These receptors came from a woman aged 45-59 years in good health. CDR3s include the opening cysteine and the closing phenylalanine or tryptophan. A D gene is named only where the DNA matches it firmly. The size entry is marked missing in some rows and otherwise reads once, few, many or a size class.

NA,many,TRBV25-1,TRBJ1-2,TGTGCCAGCAGTGAAGGGGAGGGGCTTGACTATGGCTACACCTTC,CASSEGEGLDYGYTF
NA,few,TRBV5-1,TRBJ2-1,TGCGCCAGCAGCCTCCAGCGGGCTTACAATGAGCAGTTCTTC,CASSLQRAYNEQFF
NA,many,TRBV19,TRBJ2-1,TGTGCCAGTAGTATTTTGGTAAACAATGAGCAGTTCTTC,CASSILVNNEQFF
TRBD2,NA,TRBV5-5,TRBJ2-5,TGTGCCAGCAGCACGTTTACTAGCGGGAGAATTTCAGAGACCCAGTACTTC,CASSTFTSGRISETQYF
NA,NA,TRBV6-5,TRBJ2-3,TGTGCCAGCACCGATACAGGGGAGGGAGATACGCAGTATTTT,CASTDTGEGDTQYF
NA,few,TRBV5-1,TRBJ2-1,TGCGCCAGCAGCTTGGCTGGGGCCCGCAATGAGCAGTTCTTC,CASSLAGARNEQFF
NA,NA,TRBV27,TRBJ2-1,TGTGCCAGCAGTTCCCCCAACACATACAATGAGCAGTTCTTC,CASSSPNTYNEQFF
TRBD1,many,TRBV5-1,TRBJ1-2,TGCGCCAGCAGCTTGGATCTGGGACAGGGCTATGGCTACACCTTC,CASSLDLGQGYGYTF
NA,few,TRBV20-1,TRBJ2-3,TGCAGTGCTAGAGGGGAGGGGGAAGGTAAAGATACGCAGTATTTT,CSARGEGEGKDTQYF
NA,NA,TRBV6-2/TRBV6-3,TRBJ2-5,TGTGCCAGCCTACCCGAAGACGGCCAGGGACAAGAGACCCAGTACTTC,CASLPEDGQGQETQYF
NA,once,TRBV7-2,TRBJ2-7,TGTGCCAGCAGCTCAAGCAGGAGGGTGCGGCACGAGCAGTACTTC,CASSSSRRVRHEQYF
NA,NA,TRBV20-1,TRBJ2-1,TGCAGTGCTAGAAAGCGGCTCGACAATGAGCAGTTCTTC,CSARKRLDNEQFF
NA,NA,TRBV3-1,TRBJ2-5,TGTGCCAGCAGCCCTCGGCCCGTCCAAGAGACCCAGTACTTC,CASSPRPVQETQYF
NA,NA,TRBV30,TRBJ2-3,TGTGCCTGGAGTGTAAGCGGGCCAGATACGCAGTATTTT,CAWSVSGPDTQYF
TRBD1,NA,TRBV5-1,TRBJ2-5,TGCGCCAGCAGCTGGACAGGGGGAGAAGAGACCCAGTACTTC,CASSWTGGEETQYF
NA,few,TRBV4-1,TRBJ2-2,TGCGCCAGCAGCCAATTGGCGGAAGATTCCACCGGGGAGCTGTTTTTT,CASSQLAEDSTGELFF
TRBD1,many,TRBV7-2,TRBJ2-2,TGTGCCAGCAGCCTGACAGGGGCGAACACCGGGGAGCTGTTTTTT,CASSLTGANTGELFF
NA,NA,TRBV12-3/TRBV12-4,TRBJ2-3,TGTGCCAGCAGTTTATTCCTTCGCGGGACTAGCACAGATACGCAGTATTTT,CASSLFLRGTSTDTQYF
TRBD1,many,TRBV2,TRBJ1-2,TGTGCCAGCAGCCCTTTATACCGGGACAGGGAGGATGTCTACACCTTC,CASSPLYRDREDVYTF
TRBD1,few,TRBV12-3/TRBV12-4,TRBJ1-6,TGTGCCAGCAGTAGGACAGGGTTGTACTCACCCCTCCACTTT,CASSRTGLYSPLHF
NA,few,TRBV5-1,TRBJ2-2,TGCGCCAGCAGCTGGCCGGACGGGGAGCTGTTTTTT,CASSWPDGELFF
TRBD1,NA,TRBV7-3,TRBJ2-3,TGTGCCAGCAGCCCGCACCCTTCCGGACAGGTTTGGGGTACGCAGTATTTT,CASSPHPSGQVWGTQYF
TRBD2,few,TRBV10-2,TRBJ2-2,TGCGCCAGCGGGGGTGTGGGACTAGCGAGCACCGGGGAGCTGTTTTTT,CASGGVGLASTGELFF
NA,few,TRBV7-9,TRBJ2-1,TGTGCCAGCACCGGGACCATCAATGAGCAGTTCTTC,CASTGTINEQFF
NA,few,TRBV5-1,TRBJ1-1,TGCGCCAGCAGCTTGGGGCACAACACTGAAGCTTTCTTT,CASSLGHNTEAFF
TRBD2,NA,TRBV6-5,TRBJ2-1,TGTGCCAGCAGTTCACCCCGGCTAGCGGGAGGCGGGAAGATTTACAATGAGCAGTTCTTC,CASSSPRLAGGGKIYNEQFF
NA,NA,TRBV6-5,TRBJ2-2,TGTGCCAGCAGTTCCACGGGACTCCTAACGAACACCGGGGAGCTGTTTTTT,CASSSTGLLTNTGELFF
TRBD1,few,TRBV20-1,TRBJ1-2,TGCAGTGCTCAGGACAGGGGCAGTGGCTACACCTTC,CSAQDRGSGYTF
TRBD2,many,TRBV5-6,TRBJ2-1,TGTGCCAGCAGCCACGCCTGGGGAGGGTACAATGAGCAGTTCTTC,CASSHAWGGYNEQFF
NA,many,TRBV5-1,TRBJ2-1,TGCGCCAGCAGCTTTATGAATGAGCAGTTCTTC,CASSFMNEQFF
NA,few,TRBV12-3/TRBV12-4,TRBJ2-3,TGTGCCAGCAGTCCGCACGGGACGTTTAGCACAGATACGCAGTATTTT,CASSPHGTFSTDTQYF
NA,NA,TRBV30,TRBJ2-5,TGTGCCTGGAGTCCGACGGCGGCAGGTGCCCAGTACTTC,CAWSPTAAGAQYF
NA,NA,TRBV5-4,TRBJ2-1,TGTGCCAGCAGCGGGGGGGGCCCATCCTACAATGAGCAGTTCTTC,CASSGGGPSYNEQFF
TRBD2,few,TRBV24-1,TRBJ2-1,TGTGCCACCGAGACTAGCACAAGCTCCTACAATGAGCAGTTCTTC,CATETSTSSYNEQFF
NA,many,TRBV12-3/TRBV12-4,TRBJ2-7,TGTGCCAGCAGTTTAGAGGTAGCCGAGCAGTACTTC,CASSLEVAEQYF
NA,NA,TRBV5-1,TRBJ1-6,TGCGCCAGCAGATGGGGGGGAGATGCTAATTCACCCCTCCACTTT,CASRWGGDANSPLHF
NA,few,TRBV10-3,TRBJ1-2,TGTGCCATCAGCCTCACGACAGGTCATGGCTACACCTTC,CAISLTTGHGYTF
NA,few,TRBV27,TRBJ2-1,TGTGCCAGCAGTTTGGTAGCGTACGATGAGCAGTTCTTC,CASSLVAYDEQFF
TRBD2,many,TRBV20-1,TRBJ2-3,TGCAGTGCTAGACAAACGGCGGGAGGGGGTGCAGATACGCAGTATTTT,CSARQTAGGGADTQYF
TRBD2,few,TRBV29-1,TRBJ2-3,TGCAGCGTTGTGGGTAGCGGGAGGGCCCTAGATACGCAGTATTTT,CSVVGSGRALDTQYF
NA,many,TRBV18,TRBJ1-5,TGTGCCAGCTCACCGGCAGGTTCAAATCAGCCCCAGCATTTT,CASSPAGSNQPQHF
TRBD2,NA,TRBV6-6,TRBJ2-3,TGTGCCAGCAGTCGGGGGGTAGCGGGAGGGCCGGTAGATACGCAGTATTTT,CASSRGVAGGPVDTQYF
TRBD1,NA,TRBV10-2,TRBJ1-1,TGCGCCAGCAGTGGACAGGGAGAGGGCACTGAAGCTTTCTTT,CASSGQGEGTEAFF
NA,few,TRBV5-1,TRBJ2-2,TGCGCCAGCAAGGAGGGGGAAACCGGGGAGCTGTTTTTT,CASKEGETGELFF
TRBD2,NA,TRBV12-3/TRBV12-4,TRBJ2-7,TGTGCCAGCAGTGGGACTAGCGGGATGCCCAACGCCTACGAGCAGTACTTT,CASSGTSGMPNAYEQYF
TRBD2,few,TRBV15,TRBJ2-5,TGTGCCACCAGCAGTTCCGGACTAGCGGGAGGGCAAGAGACCCAGTACTTC,CATSSSGLAGGQETQYF
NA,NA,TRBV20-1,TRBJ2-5,TGCAGTGCTAGAGTGGGGATCCCCCGGGAGACCCAGTACTTC,CSARVGIPRETQYF
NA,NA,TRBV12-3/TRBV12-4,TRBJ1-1,TGTGCCAGCAGTTTACTAGGGGCTGAAGCTTTCTTT,CASSLLGAEAFF
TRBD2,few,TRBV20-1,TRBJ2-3,TGCAGTGCTCGGGGACTAGCGGGCCGCCCAGATACGCAGTATTTT,CSARGLAGRPDTQYF
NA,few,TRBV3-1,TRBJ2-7,TGTGCCAGCAGCCAAGATGAGGTCTCGGGGCGAAAGGGCGAGCAGTACTTC,CASSQDEVSGRKGEQYF
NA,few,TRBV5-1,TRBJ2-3,TGCGCCAGCGGCCCGGGACACAATACAGATACGCAGTATTTT,CASGPGHNTDTQYF
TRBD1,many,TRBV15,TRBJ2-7,TGTGCCACCAGCGGACAAACAGGGGGTGCCTACGAGCAGTACTTC,CATSGQTGGAYEQYF
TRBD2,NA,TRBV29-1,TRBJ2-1,TGCAGCGTTGGGGCGGGAGAGCTAGGGTCCAATGAGCAGTTCTTC,CSVGAGELGSNEQFF
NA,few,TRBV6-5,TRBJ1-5,TGTGCCAGCAGTTATCGACAGCCCATCAATCAGCCCCAGCATTTT,CASSYRQPINQPQHF
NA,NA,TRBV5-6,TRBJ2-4,TGTGCCAGCAGAGAAGGCCAGACCGTGCGAAACATTCAGTACTTC,CASREGQTVRNIQYF
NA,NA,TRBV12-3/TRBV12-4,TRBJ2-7,TGTGCCAGCAGTGGGGGGTTCGAGCAGTACTTC,CASSGGFEQYF
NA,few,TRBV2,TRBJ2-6,TGTGCCAGCAGTGAACAGGCGGAGGCCAACGTCCTGACTTTC,CASSEQAEANVLTF
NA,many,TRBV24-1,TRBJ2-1,TGTGCCACCAGTGATTTGACCGGGGGAAATGAGCAGTTCTTC,CATSDLTGGNEQFF
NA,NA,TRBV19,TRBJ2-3,TGTGCCAGTAGTATAGATGTTGTCGGCCAGGTCAATCCCCATACGCAGTATTTT,CASSIDVVGQVNPHTQYF